One and the same sample provided the 5 T cell receptor beta chains below, sequenced in a study of T cell responses to AZD1222 COVID-19 vaccine. Assay used: immunoSEQ multiplex PCR; TCRdb lists only in-frame clones, some missing. The table lists approximately 150,000 clones, approximately 86% of them singletons. The specimen was peripheral blood, collected 28 days after the second AZD1222 dose. These TCRs come from an adult who received the AZD1222 COVID-19 vaccine.

This clone was recorded only once. V gene TRBV28 combines with J gene TRBJ1-1; 7 bases agree with TRBD1. The ends lost 2 bases at V and 7 bases at J; junction bases unmatched: 7. Per germline, CDR1 MDHEN and CDR2 SYDVKM. The CDR3 has 14 amino acids. The CDR3 nucleotides are TGTGCCAGCAGTTTAATAGACAGGGCCAATGAAGCTTTCTTT. Protein: CASSLIDRANEAFF.

The chain uses TRBV5-1 and TRBJ2-3; 8 bases fit TRBD2. Germline CDR1 SGHRS, CDR2 YFSETQ. The V segment lost 0 bases and the J segment 4 bases; nucleotides outside the gene matches: 7. The CDR3 loop spans 16 amino acids. The CDR3 DNA reads TGCGCCAGCAGCTTGGCGGGAGGGCGGGGCGCAGATACGCAGTATTTT. Translated: CASSLAGGRGADTQYF.

The chain joins TRBV28 to TRBJ1-2, with a tentative D call TRBD1 (6 bases). Per the germline V gene, CDR1 is MDHEN and CDR2 is SYDVKM. Deletions cut 4 bases from V and 5 bases from J, with 29 bases between. This CDR3 comprises 19 residues. Here the CDR3 reads CASSWQDLISPRGTYGYTF. The CDR3 DNA is TGTGCCAGCAGTTGGCAGGACCTCATCTCCCCTAGGGGGACTTATGGCTACACCTTC.

The V gene is TRBV7-6, the J gene TRBJ1-1, with a tentative D call TRBD1 (5 bases). Trimming cost V 2 bases and J 2 bases, with 12 bases left between them. CDR3 size: 15 residues. Germline-derived CDR1 and CDR2 are SGHVS and FNYEAQ. The CDR3 DNA reads as TGTGCCAGCAGCTTAAGGCCCAGGGAAAACACTGAAGCTTTCTTT. Its protein product is CASSLRPRENTEAFF.

The chain recombines TRBV10-3 with TRBJ2-7, with D perhaps matching TRBD1 or TRBD2 (6 bases each). Germline assignment: CDR1 ENHRY and CDR2 SYGVKD. The length of the CDR3 is 13 residues. V gave up 8 bases and J gave up 3 bases, with 14 bases separating them. DNA for the CDR3: TGTGCCATCGGAGGGGGATCTTTCTACGAGCAGTACTTC. It codes for CAIGGGSFYEQYF.